The sequence of this T cell receptor (beta chain) was determined in a study of identifying expanded T cells in peripheral blood. Study-level points and caveats: Technical replicates showed roughly 1.2 changed clones; two weeks 15 to 20; four weeks 19. Roughly two-week clone count variance significantly increased as total template count grew.

Sequencing used immunoSEQ multiplex PCR; TCRdb keeps in-frame clones, though not all of them. The data show roughly 92,000 clones, more than 75% seen once. The CDR3 totals 13 residues. V was shortened by 0 bases and J by 9 bases, with 9 bases between the two germline ends. The germline V gene has CDR1 MNHNY and CDR2 SVGAGI (reference sequence). During the collection period, no donor immune events like infections were recorded. Points on this clone: The antigen remains undetermined.

Sequenced sample: blood. This chain uses TRBV6-6 with TRBJ1-5; D unresolved. The TCR was taken from a person between 18 and 75 years old in good health. CDR3 amino acids: CASSYSTDWPQHF. The CDR3 region has the DNA TGTGCCAGCAGTTACTCGACCGACTGGCCCCAGCATTTT.